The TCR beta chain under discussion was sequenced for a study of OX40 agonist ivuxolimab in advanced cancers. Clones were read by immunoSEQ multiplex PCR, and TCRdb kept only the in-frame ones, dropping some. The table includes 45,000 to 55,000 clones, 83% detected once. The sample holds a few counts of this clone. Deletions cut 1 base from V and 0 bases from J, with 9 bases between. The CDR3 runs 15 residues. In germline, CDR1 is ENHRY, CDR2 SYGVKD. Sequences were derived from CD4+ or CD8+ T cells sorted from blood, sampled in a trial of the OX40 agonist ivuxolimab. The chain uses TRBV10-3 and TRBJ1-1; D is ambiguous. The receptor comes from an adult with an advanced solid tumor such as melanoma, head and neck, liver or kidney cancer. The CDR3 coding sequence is TGTGCCATCAGTGAGTTGGAGGCTCTGAACACTGAAGCTTTCTTT. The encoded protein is CAISELEALNTEAFF.